This T cell receptor (beta chain) emerged from a study of T-cell memory formation after mild COVID-19. Study-level background: TCR clusters were mostly donor specific. The study's findings and limits: Memory from before infection featured some responding clones, which suggests cross-reactive memory joined. Day 15 to 85 contracting clones showed balanced CD4/CD8; later expanders leaned CD4+.

The CDR3 consists of 15 residues. Trimming cost V 1 base and J 8 bases, with 15 bases left between them. The germline V gene has CDR1 SEHNR and CDR2 FQNEAQ (reference sequence). This clonotype appeared many times. Its specificity is not known. TCRdb analysed the 5' RACE reads with MiXCR anew, one entry per CDR3 protein. Of roughly 28,000 distinct CDR3 sequences in the sample, 12% were seen once. The TCR comes from an adult woman who had mild COVID-19 (a few samples of this study predate the infection). Cell type and time point are not known. V gene TRBV7-9 combines with J gene TRBJ2-4, with a weak D call TRBD2 (6 bases). Source material: PBMCs or a T cell subset sorted from them (not recorded which). The DNA for the CDR3 is TGTGCCAGCAGCTTAGGGGCGGGGCATCTGGACATTCAGTACTTC. Translation gives CASSLGAGHLDIQYF.